This entry features one T cell receptor (beta chain) sequence. This clonotype was picked up a small number of times. Its target antigen remains unknown. No quality values exist for individual bases; no much larger clone is one base distant. The sample belongs to a study of breast tumors, draining lymph nodes, adjacent tissues (dated by TCRdb to between 2015 and 2016). At the level of the whole study: In breast cancer patients, the study compared the TCR beta repertoires of tumor, adjacent nontumor tissue and axillary lymph nodes. The study was designed to assess the relationships and possible T-cell exchange between tumor, surrounding tissue and draining lymph node repertoires in human breast cancer.

Sequencing used an Illumina HiSeq 2000. Multiplex PCR amplification was used to build the TCR beta chain libraries. High-throughput sequencing was used to analyze the amplified TCR beta chain products. TCRdb reprocessing: public reads trimmed at Q25 with fastp, clones called with MiXCR, in-frame beta chains kept. Every entry covers one CDR3 protein and lists the most common genes and DNA from its rows. In this sample the table shows 270,000 or so distinct CDR3 sequences, about 33% of which occur a single time. 1.1% of the sample is held by the ten biggest clonotypes. The axillary draining lymph nodes of breast cancer patients were the source of the lymph node samples. The research as a whole found: Tumor T-cell repertoires showed less diversity than lymph node repertoires and more diversity than nontumor tissue repertoires, and tumor T-cell repertoires showed preferential V and J gene usage. The study presented the conclusion that tumor T cells originate in lymph nodes as consistent with a hypothesis, not as something directly demonstrated. In luminal-like breast cancer, tumor and nontumor tissue repertoires resembled each other significantly more than in basal-like breast cancer. A scenario in which most tumor T cells derive from the lymph node and then expand within tumor tissue was judged to be consistent with the data.

The CDR3 covers 18 residues, taking in both the cysteine and the phenylalanine. Solely the CDR3 DNA is kept, with 54 bases framed from the first base. Trimmed from V: 6 bases; trimmed from J: 3 bases; junction bases lacking a gene match: 18. CDR1 MNHEY and CDR2 SVGEGT were looked up in the germline V gene. Recombination linked TRBV6-2 or TRBV6-3 to TRBJ1-2, with 8 bases matching TRBD1. This clonotype was obtained from a female donor with breast cancer. Some clones in this sample may be carry-over from other donors' samples. Sample: axillary lymph node tissue. The bases are TGTGCCAGCAGCTCACTACGGACAGGGAATTTCGTAGACTATGGCTACACCTTC. Its protein product is CASSSLRTGNFVDYGYTF.